These T cell receptor beta chains were read from a single sample in a study of blood T cell repertoires in COVID-19. TCRdb's copy holds only in-frame clones and misses some; the assay was immunoSEQ multiplex PCR. Among 55,000 to 65,000 clones listed, about 81% were seen once. Sequencing was done on a sample of peripheral blood. These receptors came from a man in his sixties with COVID-19, enrolled during active disease. Each CDR3 is given with its conserved first and last residue. A D gene is named only where the DNA matches it firmly. Rows give clone size only sometimes, using once, few, many, or a class for an expanded clone.

d_call j_call clone_size v_call cdr3_aa cdr3_nt
NA TRBJ2-3 NA TRBV5-6 CASSRLLLEGGSTDTQYF TGTGCCAGCAGCCGGCTTTTATTGGAAGGGGGAAGCACAGATACGCAGTATTTT
TRBD2 TRBJ2-2 NA TRBV7-3 CASSSPSGGNTGELFF TGTGCCAGCAGCTCCCCTAGCGGGGGGAACACCGGGGAGCTGTTTTTT
TRBD1 TRBJ2-1 NA TRBV18 CASSPDRGYNEQFF TGTGCCAGCTCCCCGGACAGGGGTTACAATGAGCAGTTCTTC
NA TRBJ2-7 NA TRBV10-3 CAISPSGDRDEQYF TGTGCCATCAGTCCTTCAGGGGATAGGGACGAGCAGTACTTC
TRBD2 TRBJ2-3 medium-sized TRBV5-5 CASSLGGGGRALPGYF TGTGCCAGCAGCTTGGGTGGGGGGGGGAGGGCCCTCCCTGGGTATTTT
TRBD1 TRBJ2-7 NA TRBV11-3 CASSLGGQGLYEQYF TGTGCCAGCAGCTTAGGGGGACAGGGGTTGTACGAGCAGTACTTC
NA TRBJ2-7 NA TRBV5-4 CASSLGRSREQYF TGTGCCAGCAGCTTGGGGAGGAGTCGCGAGCAGTACTTC
NA TRBJ2-7 NA TRBV4-3 CASSQELVYEQYF TGCGCCAGCAGCCAAGAACTAGTCTACGAGCAGTACTTC
NA TRBJ1-4 few TRBV7-9 CASSLQGWGSSEKLFF TGTGCCAGCAGCCTCCAGGGTTGGGGATCGTCGGAAAAACTGTTTTTT
NA TRBJ1-1 few TRBV20-1 CSAIGGTEAFF TGCAGTGCTATAGGAGGGACTGAAGCTTTCTTT
TRBD1 TRBJ1-1 NA TRBV10-3 CAISERDRDTEAFF TGTGCCATCAGTGAAAGGGACAGGGACACTGAAGCTTTCTTT
TRBD1 TRBJ1-1 NA TRBV5-4 CASSPADRLTEAFF TGTGCCAGCAGCCCCGCGGACAGGCTCACTGAAGCTTTCTTT
TRBD2 TRBJ2-7 NA TRBV19 CASSIGSGSSYEQYF TGTGCCAGTAGTATAGGAAGCGGGAGCTCCTACGAGCAGTACTTC
TRBD1 TRBJ1-2 NA TRBV29-1 CSVPGQGRDGYTF TGCAGCGTTCCTGGACAGGGGAGGGATGGCTACACCTTC
TRBD1 TRBJ2-7 NA TRBV6-5 CASSDRGRPYEQYF TGTGCCAGCAGCGACAGGGGGCGCCCCTACGAGCAGTACTTC
TRBD2 TRBJ2-5 NA TRBV7-9 CASSLILAGGFQETQYF TGTGCCAGCAGCTTAATCCTTGCGGGGGGCTTCCAAGAGACCCAGTACTTC
TRBD2 TRBJ2-3 NA TRBV11-2 CASSLRLAGGRYDTQYF TGTGCCAGCAGCTTGCGACTAGCGGGAGGTCGATACGATACGCAGTATTTT
NA TRBJ2-7 NA TRBV11-2 CASSLVVDGDKQYF TGTGCCAGCAGCTTAGTAGTGGACGGGGACAAGCAGTACTTC
NA TRBJ1-5 NA TRBV4-2 CASSQGQGANQPQHF TGTGCCAGCAGCCAAGGCCAGGGCGCCAATCAGCCCCAGCATTTT
NA TRBJ2-3 once TRBV5-4 CASRPRGQGTDTQYF TGTGCCAGCCGACCCAGAGGACAAGGCACAGATACGCAGTATTTT
NA TRBJ1-3 NA TRBV11-3 CASSGRDKLSGNTIYF TGTGCCAGCAGCGGTCGGGACAAGCTCTCTGGAAACACCATATATTTT
NA TRBJ2-3 NA TRBV5-1 CASSLGGGASTDTQYF TGCGCCAGCAGCTTAGGAGGGGGGGCCTCCACAGATACGCAGTATTTT
TRBD2 TRBJ2-1 NA TRBV7-9 CASSHPGTTLSYNEQFF TGTGCCAGCAGCCATCCCGGGACTACCCTCTCCTACAATGAGCAGTTCTTC
NA TRBJ1-1 NA TRBV11-3 CASSARGGTLNTEAFF TGTGCCAGCAGCGCCCGCGGAGGGACCTTGAACACTGAAGCTTTCTTT
NA TRBJ2-7 once TRBV6-1 CASSEAPGSYYEQYF TGTGCCAGCAGTGAAGCGCCGGGGAGCTATTACGAGCAGTACTTC
TRBD1 TRBJ1-1 NA TRBV29-1 CSGAGQMNTEAFF TGCAGCGGGGCGGGACAGATGAACACTGAAGCTTTCTTT
NA TRBJ1-3 NA TRBV6-5 CASKEGPYSGNTIYF TGTGCCAGCAAAGAGGGCCCTTACTCTGGAAACACCATATATTTT
TRBD1 TRBJ1-6 NA TRBV2 CASRGTGLSNSPLHF TGTGCCAGCAGAGGGACAGGGCTCTCTAATTCACCCCTCCACTTT
NA TRBJ2-7 NA TRBV12-5 CASGLPGREAPGEVEQYF TGTGCTAGTGGTTTGCCGGGAAGAGAGGCCCCTGGAGAGGTCGAGCAGTACTTC
TRBD1 TRBJ1-5 once TRBV5-8 CASSHRLTGPGQPQHF TGTGCCAGCAGCCATAGATTGACAGGGCCTGGGCAGCCCCAGCATTTT